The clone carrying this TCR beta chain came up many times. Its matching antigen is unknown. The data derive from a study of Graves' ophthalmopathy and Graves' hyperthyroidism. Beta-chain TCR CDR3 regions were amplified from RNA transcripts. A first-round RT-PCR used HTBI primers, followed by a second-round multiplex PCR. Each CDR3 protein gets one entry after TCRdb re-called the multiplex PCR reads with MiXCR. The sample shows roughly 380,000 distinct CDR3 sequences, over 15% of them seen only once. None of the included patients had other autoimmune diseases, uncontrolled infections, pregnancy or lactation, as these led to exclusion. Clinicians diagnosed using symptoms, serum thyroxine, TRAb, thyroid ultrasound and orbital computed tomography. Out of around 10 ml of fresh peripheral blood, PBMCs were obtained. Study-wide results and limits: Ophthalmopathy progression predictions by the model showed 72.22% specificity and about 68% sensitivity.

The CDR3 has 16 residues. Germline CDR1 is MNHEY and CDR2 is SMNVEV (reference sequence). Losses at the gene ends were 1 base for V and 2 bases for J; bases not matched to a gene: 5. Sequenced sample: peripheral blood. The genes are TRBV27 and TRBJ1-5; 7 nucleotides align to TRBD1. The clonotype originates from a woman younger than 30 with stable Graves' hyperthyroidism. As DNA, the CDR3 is TGTGCCAGCAGTTTATTAGGCCAGGGGGGCAATCAGCCCCAGCATTTT. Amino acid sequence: CASSLLGQGGNQPQHF.